What follows describes a single T cell receptor beta chain. The antigen is unknown. This sample was taken from a study of T cell responses to AZD1222 COVID-19 vaccine. The CDR3 contains 16 residues. The V gene's germline CDR1 is SGHRS and CDR2 YFSETQ. V was trimmed by 4 bases and J by 4 bases, leaving 17 bases between them. General observations from the study: Researchers report vaccine-associated CD4 TCRs spanning spike, with dominance at 160-218 and 743-854. Spike-specific TCR breadth and depth grew following two AZD1222 doses. Only five to seven individuals given AZD1222 were seropositive at baseline. The donors showed a predominance of white British ancestry and of females, with possible underestimation of clonal diversity.

The method was immunoSEQ multiplex PCR; TCRdb's version includes in-frame clones alone and lacks a portion of them. The data show fewer than 150,000 clones, roughly 88% seen once. The chain uses TRBV5-1 and TRBJ2-2, with D perhaps matching TRBD1 (5 bases). The TCR comes from an adult who received the AZD1222 COVID-19 vaccine. The starting material was peripheral blood, obtained 28 days after the second AZD1222 dose. The CDR3 spells CASSLGHLTATGELFF. The CDR3 coding sequence is TGCGCCAGCAGCCTAGGACACCTTACCGCCACCGGGGAGCTGTTTTTT. The whole variable domain, filled in from reference TRBV5-1 and TRBJ2-2, reads KAGVTQTPRYLIKTRGQQVTLSCSPISGHRSVSWYQQTPGQGLQFLFEYFSETQRNKGNFPGRFSGRQFSNSRSEMNVSTLELGDSALYLCASSLGHLTATGELFFGEGSRLTVL.